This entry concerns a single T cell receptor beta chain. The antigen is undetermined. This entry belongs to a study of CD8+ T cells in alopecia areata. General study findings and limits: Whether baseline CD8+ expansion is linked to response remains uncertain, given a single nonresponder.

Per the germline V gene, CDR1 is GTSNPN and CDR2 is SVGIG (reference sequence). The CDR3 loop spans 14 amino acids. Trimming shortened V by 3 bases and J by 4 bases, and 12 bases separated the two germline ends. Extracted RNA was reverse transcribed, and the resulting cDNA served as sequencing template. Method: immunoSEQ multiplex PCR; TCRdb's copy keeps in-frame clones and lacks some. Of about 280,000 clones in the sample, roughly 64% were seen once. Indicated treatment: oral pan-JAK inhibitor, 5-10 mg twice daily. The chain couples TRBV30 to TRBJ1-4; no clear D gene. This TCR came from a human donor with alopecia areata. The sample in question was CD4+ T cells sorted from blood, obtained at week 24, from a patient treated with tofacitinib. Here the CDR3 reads CAWSQRIFNEKLFF. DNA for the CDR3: TGTGCCTGGAGCCAGCGGATTTTTAATGAAAAACTGTTTTTT.